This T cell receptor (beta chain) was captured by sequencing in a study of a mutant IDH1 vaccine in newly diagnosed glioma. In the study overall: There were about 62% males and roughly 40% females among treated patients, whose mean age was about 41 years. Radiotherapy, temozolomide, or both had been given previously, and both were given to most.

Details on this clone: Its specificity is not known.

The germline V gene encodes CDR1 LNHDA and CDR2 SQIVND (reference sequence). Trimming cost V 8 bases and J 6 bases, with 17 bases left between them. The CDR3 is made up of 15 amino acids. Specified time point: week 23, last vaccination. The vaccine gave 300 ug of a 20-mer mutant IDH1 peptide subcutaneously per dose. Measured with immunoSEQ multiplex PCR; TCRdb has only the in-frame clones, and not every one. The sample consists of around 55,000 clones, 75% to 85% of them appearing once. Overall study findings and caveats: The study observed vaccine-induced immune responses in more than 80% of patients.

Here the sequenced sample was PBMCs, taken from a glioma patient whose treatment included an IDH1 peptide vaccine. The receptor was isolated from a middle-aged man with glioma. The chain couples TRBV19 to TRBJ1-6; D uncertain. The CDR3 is CASRPRWDFNSPLHF. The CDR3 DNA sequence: TGTGCCAGTCGGCCACGGTGGGATTTTAATTCACCCCTCCACTTT.